The T cell receptor beta chain under discussion was sequenced for a study of T cells in Graves' hyperthyroidism and ophthalmopathy. Broader study findings: In the blood, most expanded thyroid clonotypes above 0.001 appeared as well.

CDR3 length: 16 amino acids. The J segment lost 3 bases and the V segment lost 7 bases, leaving 6 bases of the junction unmatched. The germline V gene has CDR1 LGHDT and CDR2 YNNKEL (reference sequence). This clonotype was seen repeatedly, ten times or more. Its matching antigen is unknown. What was amplified from RNA transcripts were TCR beta CDR3 regions. First-round RT-PCR targeting the TCR CDR3 was performed with the HTBI primer set. TCRdb redid the calling of the multiplex PCR reads with MiXCR, one entry per CDR3 protein. The sample shows about 620,000 distinct CDR3 sequences, 16% of them seen only once. The definition of stable Graves' hyperthyroidism was no ophthalmopathy progression within 18 months. Patients aged 18 to 65 with hyperthyroidism were newly diagnosed, with duration under 2 months. The PBMCs had their origin in around 9.1 ml of fresh peripheral blood.

This chain uses TRBV3-1 with TRBJ2-5; 15 bases match TRBD2. What was sequenced was blood. The clonotype was recovered from a woman aged 25-40 years with Graves' hyperthyroidism. The CDR3 here is CASKGLAGGREETQYF. In nucleotides, the CDR3 is TGTGCCAGCAAGGGACTAGCGGGAGGCCGAGAAGAGACCCAGTACTTC.